A single sample is the source of the 30 T cell receptor beta chains below, sequenced in a study of post-analysis software for immune sequencing data. Study-wide findings and caveats: Roughly 5 TRBV segments occurring more often in patients than controls included TRBV5-6, TRBV5-1 and TRBV20-1.

Their antigens remain unidentified. Unique molecular identifiers tagged the TCR beta cDNA libraries. TCRdb recomputed calls from the PCR reads with MiXCR, one row per CDR3 protein. Of some 500,000 distinct CDR3 sequences listed, roughly 45% are singletons. Sequenced sample: blood. The receptors come from a girl aged 5 to 17 with multiple sclerosis.

Details on this clonotype: The CDR3 end shows no conserved phenylalanine or tryptophan, and so a read error is likely. The V call is TRBV7-2, the J call TRBJ2-3; TRBD1 or TRBD2 may be the D gene (7 bases each). This CDR3 comprises 15 residues. From germline, CDR1 is SGHTA and CDR2 FQGNSA. V was pared by 1 base and J by 9 bases, with 17 bases between. The CDR3 loop is CASSLGQGGRRTQYY. CDR3 in DNA: TGTGCCAGCAGCTTAGGACAGGGCGGGAGACGAACGCAGTATTAT.

This clonotype has a handful of counts. V and J are TRBV20-1 and TRBJ2-7; 9 nucleotides match TRBD1. The end of the DNA is better explained by TRBJ2-5, so the J call may be wrong. The CDR3 is 12 residues long. Germline V CDR1 and CDR2: DFQATT, SNEGSKA (reference sequence). CDR3 bases: TGCAGTGCTAGCGGACAGGGGGAGACCCAGTACTTC. Residues: CSASGQGETQYF.

This clonotype has more than one count but fewer than ten. The rearrangement uses TRBV5-1 and TRBJ2-5; 7 bases line up with TRBD2. CDR1 and CDR2 from the germline V gene are SGHRS and YFSETQ. The CDR3 runs 14 residues. With 5 bases clipped from V and 0 bases from J, the junction kept 4 bases outside the gene matches. The DNA of the CDR3 is TGCGCCAGCAGACTCGGGGGGTACCAAGAGACCCAGTACTTC. Its protein product is CASRLGGYQETQYF.

This clonotype showed up just a few times. The chain employs TRBV2 and TRBJ1-5; D is perhaps TRBD1 (6 bases). In germline, CDR1 is SNHLY, CDR2 FYNNEI. The V end lost 4 bases, the J end lost 2 bases, and 9 bases lay between the germline ends. The CDR3 consists of 14 residues. CDR3 loop: CASSAGVGNQPQHF. CDR3 bases: TGTGCCAGCAGTGCAGGGGTGGGCAATCAGCCCCAGCATTTT.

This clonotype has only a few counts. This chain links TRBV12-3 or TRBV12-4 with TRBJ1-5; TRBD1 matches at 9 bases. The junction had 8 bases not matched to a gene; V was cut back by 6 bases and J by 2 bases. The CDR3 has 16 residues. The CDR3 loop reads CASRPTGGGGNQPQHF. The DNA of the CDR3 is TGTGCCAGCAGACCGACAGGGGGTGGAGGCAATCAGCCCCAGCATTTT.

Regarding this clonotype: At one of its ends the junction is not consistent with the germline gene, which may arise from a read error. The chain is built from TRBV9 and TRBJ2-7; tentatively, D is TRBD2 (5 bases). CDR1 SGDLS and CDR2 YYNGEE come from the germline V gene. The CDR3 consists of 16 residues. The CDR3, as DNA: TGTGCCGGCAGCGTAGGCGTAGCGAGGGAGCTCTACGAGCAGTACTTC. Encoded protein: CAGSVGVARELYEQYF.

This chain links TRBV4-1 with TRBJ1-5; D uncertain. The CDR3 has 15 amino acids. Germline V gene data show CDR1 as MGHRA and CDR2 as YSYEKL. Trimming left V 2 bases short and J 0 bases short, with 8 bases between. The CDR3 coding sequence is TGCGCCAGCAGCCAACGGTTTTATAGCAATCAGCCCCAGCATTTT. Translation: CASSQRFYSNQPQHF.

This clonotype was recorded only once. The V gene is TRBV29-1, the J gene TRBJ2-4, with D possibly matching TRBD1 (6 bases). The end of the DNA fits TRBJ2-7 better, so the J call may be wrong. The length of the CDR3 is 12 residues. CDR1 and CDR2 from the germline V gene are SQVTM and ANQGSEA. In DNA, the CDR3 is TGCAGCGTACAACAGGGTCGAGACGAGCAGTACTTC. It yields the protein CSVQQGRDEQYF.

The CDR3, as DNA: TGCAGCGCCCCGCTAGGGGGGGACGAAAACATTCAGTACTTC. This translates into CSAPLGGDENIQYF. The V and J genes are TRBV29-1 and TRBJ2-4; tentative D call: TRBD2 (7 bases). Germline V lookup: CDR1 SQVTM, CDR2 ANQGSEA. The CDR3 loop spans 14 amino acids. Trimming pared 7 bases from V and 5 bases from J, leaving 18 bases between.

This clonotype was seen only a few times. The V gene is TRBV4-2, the J gene TRBJ1-2; D remains unclear. The V gene's germline CDR1 is LGHNA and CDR2 YNFKEQ. The CDR3 is 14 residues long. V was shortened by 0 bases and J by 2 bases, with 7 bases between the two germline ends. Here the CDR3 DNA reads TGTGCCAGCAGCCAAGATGGGCAGAACTATGGCTACACCTTC. Its protein is CASSQDGQNYGYTF.

This clonotype has a handful of counts. The J gene is TRBJ2-7, the V gene TRBV13; D unresolved. In germline, CDR1 is PRHDT, CDR2 FYEKMQ (reference sequence). Trimming pared 0 bases from V and 0 bases from J, leaving 9 bases between. The CDR3 covers 15 residues. The CDR3 DNA reads TGTGCCAGCAGCTTAGGCGCGGCCAGCTCCTACGAGCAGTACTTC. It codes for CASSLGAASSYEQYF.

This clonotype was recorded a few times. DNA for the CDR3: TGTGCCAGCAGTTTAGGTGGTAGCGGGAGACCCCAAGAGACCCAGTACTTC. Amino acids: CASSLGGSGRPQETQYF. The chain is built from TRBV6-6 and TRBJ2-5; 9 nucleotides align to TRBD2. Germline V gene sequence: CDR1 MNHNY, CDR2 SVGAGI (reference sequence). The CDR3 is 17 amino acids. J gave up 1 base and V 4 bases, and 10 bases lay outside the gene matches.

The chain couples TRBV18 to TRBJ1-2; D is ambiguous. Germline V gene sequence: CDR1 KGHSH, CDR2 LQKENI. The germline V and J ends were trimmed by 1 base and 7 bases, with 7 bases remaining between them. The CDR3 sequence is 12 residues long. The CDR3 here is CASSPQRFGYTF. CDR3 DNA sequence: TGTGCCAGCTCACCACAAAGGTTTGGCTACACCTTC.

The V and J genes are TRBV5-1 and TRBJ1-2, with a possible D match to TRBD1 (5 bases). This CDR3 is 15 amino acids long. The germline V gene has CDR1 SGHRS and CDR2 YFSETQ. With 4 bases removed from V and 13 bases from J, the gap between germline ends came to 26 bases. CDR3 residues: CASSASGGLGGEATF. The CDR3 coding sequence is TGCGCCAGCAGCGCCTCTGGGGGTCTAGGCGGCGAAGCCACCTTC.

The CDR3: CATSRDRETGYEQYF. The CDR3 nucleotides read TGTGCCACCAGCAGAGATCGGGAGACGGGATACGAGCAGTACTTC. This chain links TRBV15 with TRBJ2-7; D may be TRBD2 (6 bases). CDR3 length: 15 amino acids. Germline V lookup: CDR1 LNHNV, CDR2 YYDKDF (reference sequence). The V end was cut by 0 bases, the J end by 4 bases, with 13 bases between.

The chain combines TRBV7-2 with TRBJ1-2; 9 nucleotides match TRBD1. J lost 6 bases, V lost 0 bases, and 5 bases had no gene match. The CDR3 has 15 amino acids. Germline values: CDR1 SGHTA, CDR2 FQGNSA. The CDR3: CASSLAGGQGHGYTF. The CDR3 nucleotides read TGTGCCAGCAGCTTAGCGGGAGGACAGGGGCATGGCTACACCTTC.

This clonotype was seen a handful of times. J is TRBJ1-5 and V is TRBV27; D perhaps matches TRBD1 (5 bases). Trimming pared 5 bases from V and 1 base from J, leaving 15 bases between. This CDR3 is built from 16 residues. Germline V gene sequence: CDR1 MNHEY, CDR2 SMNVEV (reference sequence). CDR3 in amino acids: CASSPLWQGSNQPQHF. The CDR3 coding sequence is TGTGCCAGCAGTCCCCTCTGGCAGGGAAGCAATCAGCCCCAGCATTTT.

The CDR3 DNA reads TGTGCCAGCAGCGAGGGCCTTCTGAGCGGGAGGGTTTTCACAGATACGCAGTATTTT. Translated, it gives CASSEGLLSGRVFTDTQYF. The V gene is TRBV9, the J gene TRBJ2-3, with 10 nucleotides matching TRBD2. The CDR3 totals 19 residues. The ends lost 3 bases at V and 2 bases at J; junction bases unmatched: 15. CDR1 is SGDLS and CDR2 is YYNGEE in the germline V gene.

CDR3 region: CSVLGASEAFF. The CDR3 DNA sequence: TGCAGCGTTCTCGGGGCGAGTGAAGCTTTCTTT. V and J are TRBV29-1 and TRBJ1-1; D possibly corresponds to TRBD1 (5 bases). CDR1 and CDR2 from the germline V gene are SQVTM and ANQGSEA. The CDR3 has 11 residues. Trimming pared 5 bases from V and 7 bases from J, leaving 11 bases between.

This chain uses TRBV27 with TRBJ2-5, with D maybe TRBD1 (5 bases). Germline assignment: CDR1 MNHEY and CDR2 SMNVEV (reference sequence). V shed 5 bases and J shed 5 bases, with 18 bases lying between them. CDR3 size: 15 residues. The CDR3 reads CASSRQYTGLETQYF. In nucleotides, the CDR3 is TGTGCCAGCAGTCGACAATATACAGGTCTCGAGACCCAGTACTTC.

The chain is built from TRBV7-2 and TRBJ2-7, with D hard to call. This CDR3 has 14 residues. Germline lookup yields CDR1 SGHTA and CDR2 FQGNSA. V lost 6 bases, J lost 2 bases, and 14 bases lay in between. CDR3: CASSPRLKPYEQYF. CDR3 nucleotides: TGTGCCAGCAGTCCCCGATTGAAACCCTACGAGCAGTACTTC.

The chain combines TRBV12-3 or TRBV12-4 with TRBJ1-5; 9 bases align to TRBD1. V lost 1 base, J lost 1 base, and 8 bases stayed unmatched. The CDR3 has 18 residues. Written as DNA, the CDR3 is TGTGCCAGCAGTTTAGTGCCTACAGGGGGCTTAAGCAATCAGCCCCAGCATTTT. Its translation is CASSLVPTGGLSNQPQHF.

This clonotype has just a few counts. V usage is TRBV6-6 and J usage is TRBJ2-1, with D tentatively TRBD1 (5 bases). V lost 7 bases and J lost 7, with 14 bases in between. CDR1 is MNHNY and CDR2 is SVGAGI in the germline V gene (reference sequence). The CDR3 contains 13 residues. The CDR3 DNA follows: TGTGCCAGCACTAACACAGGTACGAATGAGCAGTTCTTC. Its translation is CASTNTGTNEQFF.

The chain recombines TRBV7-9 with TRBJ2-7; the D is unclear. CDR1 is SEHNR, CDR2 FQNEAQ, per germline (reference sequence). V lost 1 base and J 0 bases, leaving 4 bases between the germline ends. CDR3 length equals 13 residues. Here the CDR3 reads CASSLVNSYEQYF. The CDR3 DNA follows: TGTGCCAGCAGCTTAGTCAACTCCTACGAGCAGTACTTC.

The rearrangement joins TRBV29-1 to TRBJ2-2, with D perhaps given as TRBD1 or TRBD2 (5 bases each). This CDR3 has 14 amino acids. The germline CDR1 and CDR2 sequences are SQVTM and ANQGSEA. V gave up 8 bases and J gave up 3 bases, with 16 bases separating them. This CDR3 is CSYQGRTHTGELFF. CDR3 DNA sequence: TGCAGCTACCAGGGACGGACTCACACCGGGGAGCTGTTTTTT.

This clonotype was detected a few times. The chain combines TRBV5-5 with TRBJ2-1; D unclear. Trimming took off 0 bases at V and 10 bases at J, with 11 bases between the two ends. From germline, CDR1 is SGHKS and CDR2 YYEKEE (reference sequence). The CDR3 spans 13 residues. CDR3 sequence reads: CASSLEAQIEQFF. The CDR3 DNA sequence: TGTGCCAGCAGCTTGGAGGCCCAAATAGAGCAGTTCTTC.

The rearrangement links TRBV29-1 to TRBJ2-3, with a tentative D call TRBD1 (5 bases). V was trimmed by 4 bases and J by 1 base, leaving 12 bases between them. The CDR3 loop spans 14 amino acids. The germline gives CDR1 SQVTM, CDR2 ANQGSEA. As DNA, the CDR3 is TGCAGCGTTGTAGGTAAAGGGGGCACAGATACGCAGTATTTT. Amino acid sequence: CSVVGKGGTDTQYF.

The chain has TRBV29-1 and TRBJ1-1, with TRBD1 identical over 7 bases. Germline-derived CDR1 and CDR2 are SQVTM and ANQGSEA. The V gene end was trimmed by 3 bases and the J gene end by 4 bases; junction bases not matched to a gene: 2. The CDR3 is made up of 12 amino acids. CDR3 bases: TGCAGCGTTGAGGGACAGACCACTGAAGCTTTCTTT. Amino acids: CSVEGQTTEAFF.

Concerning this clonotype itself: Given a much more abundant clone one base away, this may be a read error. This chain uses TRBV20-1 with TRBJ2-3; D is unclear. Trimming shortened V by 6 bases and J by 1 base, and 11 bases separated the two germline ends. Germline V lookup: CDR1 DFQATT, CDR2 SNEGSKA (reference sequence). The CDR3 totals 13 residues. As DNA, the CDR3 is TGCAGTGCGCCTGACGGCGGCACAGATACGCAGTATTTT. Its protein product is CSAPDGGTDTQYF.

This chain links TRBV6-4 with TRBJ2-2, with 11 bases aligning to TRBD1. Trimming cost V 6 bases and J 3 bases; bases outside gene matches: 3. From germline, CDR1 is MRHNA and CDR2 SNTAGT. The CDR3 totals 15 residues. The CDR3 DNA reads TGTGCCAGCAGAGGACAGGGGGCGGACACCGGGGAGCTGTTTTTT. Translated: CASRGQGADTGELFF.